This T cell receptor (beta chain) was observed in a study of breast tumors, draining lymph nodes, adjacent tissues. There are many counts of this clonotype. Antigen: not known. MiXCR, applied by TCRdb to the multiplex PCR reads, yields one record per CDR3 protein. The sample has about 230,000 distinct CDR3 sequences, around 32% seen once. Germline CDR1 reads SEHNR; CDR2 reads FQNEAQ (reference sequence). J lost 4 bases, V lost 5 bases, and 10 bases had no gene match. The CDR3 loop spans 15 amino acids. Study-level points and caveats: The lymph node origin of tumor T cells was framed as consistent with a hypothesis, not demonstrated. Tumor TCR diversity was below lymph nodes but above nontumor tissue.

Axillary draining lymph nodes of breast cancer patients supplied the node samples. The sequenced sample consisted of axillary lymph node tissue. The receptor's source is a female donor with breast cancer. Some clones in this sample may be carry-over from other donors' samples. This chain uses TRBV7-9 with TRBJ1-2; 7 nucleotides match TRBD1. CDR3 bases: TGTGCCAGCAGCCCCTTCGGGACAGCCACCTATGGCTACACCTTC. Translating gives CASSPFGTATYGYTF.